Listed below are T cell receptor beta chains from one sample, sequenced in a study of glioma-infiltrating T cells. TCRdb processed the multiplex PCR reads anew with MiXCR; each CDR3 protein has one entry. The sample contains over 120,000 distinct CDR3 sequences, more than 35% of which appear only once. The sample was glioma tissue, nonneoplastic brain tissue, or PBMCs (not recorded which). All receptors come from a human donor with low-grade glioma or glioblastoma, undergoing nonglioma brain surgery, or in good health (not recorded which). Each CDR3 is given with its conserved first and last residue. D genes are given only for firm matches. Clone size is given for some rows only: seen once, a few or many times, or a class if the clone is expanded.

>TRBV20-1|NA|few|TRBJ1-1
CSAKGQLGLGTEAFF
TGCAGTGCCAAGGGACAATTGGGTCTGGGCACTGAAGCTTTCTTT
>TRBV10-3|NA|few|TRBJ1-3
CAINEGNTIYF
TGTGCCATCAACGAAGGAAACACCATATATTTT
>TRBV7-2|TRBD2|NA|TRBJ2-4
CASSSYSGNKNIQYF
TGTGCCAGCAGCTCTTATAGCGGGAATAAAAACATTCAGTACTTC
>TRBV7-9|NA|NA|TRBJ1-2
CASSFDSYGYTF
TGTGCCAGCAGCTTTGACAGCTATGGCTACACCTTC
>TRBV20-1|TRBD2|NA|TRBJ2-1
CSAHSSSGGGSYNEQFF
TGCAGTGCTCATTCCTCTTCCGGCGGGGGGAGCTACAATGAGCAGTTCTTC
>TRBV6-1|NA|few|TRBJ2-3
CASTPGRPSTDTQYF
TGTGCCAGCACCCCGGGACGCCCTAGCACAGATACGCAGTATTTT
>TRBV6-2/TRBV6-3|NA|few|TRBJ1-3
CASSYLTERPGNTIYF
TGTGCCAGCAGTTACCTGACAGAAAGACCTGGAAACACCATATATTTT
>TRBV28|TRBD1|NA|TRBJ1-2
CASSTGGQGYTF
TGTGCCAGCAGCACAGGGGGCCAAGGCTACACCTTC
>TRBV20-1|TRBD2|few|TRBJ2-7
CSAREGGRATYEQYF
TGCAGTGCTAGGGAAGGCGGGAGGGCAACCTACGAGCAGTACTTC
>TRBV7-9|TRBD1|NA|TRBJ1-6
CARGGSRGDDNSPLHF
TGTGCCAGAGGGGGTAGCAGGGGGGACGATAATTCACCCCTCCACTTT
>TRBV27|NA|NA|TRBJ2-7
CASSAILRYRTYEQYF
TGTGCCAGCAGTGCAATCCTCCGGTACAGGACCTACGAGCAGTACTTC
>TRBV6-6|TRBD1|NA|TRBJ1-5
CASSSDRGGQPQHF
TGTGCCAGCAGTTCCGACAGGGGAGGCCAGCCCCAGCATTTT
>TRBV19|NA|NA|TRBJ2-1
CASSMWGANEQFF
TGTGCCAGTAGTATGTGGGGCGCCAATGAGCAGTTCTTC